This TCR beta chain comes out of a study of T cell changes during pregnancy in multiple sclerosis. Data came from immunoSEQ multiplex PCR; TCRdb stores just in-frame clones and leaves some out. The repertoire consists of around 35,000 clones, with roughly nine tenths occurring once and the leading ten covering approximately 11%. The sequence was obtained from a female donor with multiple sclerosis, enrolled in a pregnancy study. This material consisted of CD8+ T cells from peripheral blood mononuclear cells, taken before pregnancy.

CDR3: CASSAQGPDTQYF. CDR3 bases: TGTGCCAGCAGTGCTCAGGGTCCAGATACGCAGTATTTT. The chain uses TRBV27 and TRBJ2-3; D is possibly TRBD1 (5 bases). CDR1 and CDR2 (germline): MNHEY, SMNVEV (reference sequence). Trimming cost V 5 bases and J 4 bases, with 10 bases left between them. The CDR3 runs to 13 residues.